This paragraph covers one T cell receptor (beta chain) sequence. This entry comes from a study of OX40 agonist ivuxolimab in advanced cancers. On the study more broadly: An agonistic human IgG2 monoclonal antibody against OX40 (CD134) was given. Intravenous ivuxolimab at 0.01 to 10 mg/kg was given to patients every 2 weeks.

Method: immunoSEQ multiplex PCR; TCRdb's copy keeps in-frame clones and lacks some. The profile shows about 110,000 clones, 91% of them singletons. The CDR3 is made up of 15 amino acids. The V gene lost 1 base and the J gene lost 7 bases, with 13 bases spanning the gap. Per the germline V gene, CDR1 is SNHLY and CDR2 is FYNNEI. The sequence came from an adult with an advanced solid tumor such as melanoma, head and neck, liver or kidney cancer. This chain joins TRBV2 and TRBJ1-4; D is unclear. This sample comprised CD4+ or CD8+ T cells sorted from blood, obtained in a trial of the OX40 agonist ivuxolimab. CDR3 sequence (DNA): TGTGCCAGCAGTGAAGGAGACTTCTTGGGTGAAAAACTGTTTTTT. Protein: CASSEGDFLGEKLFF. The whole variable domain, filled in from reference TRBV2 and TRBJ1-4, reads EPEVTQTPSHQVTQMGQEVILRCVPISNHLYFYWYRQILGQKVEFLVSFYNNEISEKSEIFDDQFSVERPDGSNFTLKIRSTKLEDSAMYFCASSEGDFLGEKLFFGSGTQLSVL.